The T cell receptor beta chain described here comes from a study of blood T cell repertoires in COVID-19. As for the study in general: Both acute and convalescent COVID-19 samples were obtained from the United States, Italy and Spain. T cells, B-cell-depleted T cells, or PBMCs supplied cDNA or gDNA.

Per the original data handling: Reference gene primers were amplified, and this amplification served to estimate nucleated cell counts. Profiled with immunoSEQ multiplex PCR; TCRdb holds only in-frame clones, not every one. V and J calls plus clone size are reproduced from that table; the DNA served to infer D and trimming. The data show around 250,000 clones, 84% seen once. Germline V gives CDR1 MNHNS, CDR2 SASEGT. With V trimmed by 1 base and J by 4 bases, 10 bases remained unmatched. This CDR3 contains 18 residues. Sequenced material: peripheral blood. The chain employs TRBV6-1 and TRBJ2-1; 10 bases line up with TRBD1. The TCR comes from a human donor in a cohort sampled during active COVID-19. The CDR3 DNA is TGTGCCAGCAGTGAAGTGGCCGGGACAGGGGCGCGGTACAATGAGCAGTTCTTC. The encoded protein is CASSEVAGTGARYNEQFF.